What follows are 21 T cell receptor beta chains derived from one specimen sequenced in a study of T-cell memory formation after mild COVID-19. TCRdb passed the 5' RACE reads through MiXCR, listing each CDR3 protein once. Among roughly 350,000 distinct CDR3 sequences listed, roughly 21% were seen once. Sequencing was performed on PBMCs or a T cell subset sorted from them (not recorded which). These receptors all stem from an adult woman who had mild COVID-19 (a few samples of this study predate the infection). Cell type and time point are not known.

V and J are TRBV27 and TRBJ1-1; D remains unclear. V lost 0 bases and J lost 8, with 16 bases in between. CDR1 is MNHEY, CDR2 SMNVEV, per germline (reference sequence). The CDR3 is 15 amino acids. The CDR3 nucleotides are TGTGCCAGCAGTTTATCGATGCACTTCGGTGGGGAAGCTTTCTTT. Its protein product is CASSLSMHFGGEAFF.

The chain is built from TRBV6-1 and TRBJ1-1; D is unresolved. CDR3 length: 12 amino acids. Trimming took off 0 bases at V and 7 bases at J, with 6 bases between the two ends. Germline V gene lookup returns CDR1 MNHNS and CDR2 SASEGT. The CDR3 sequence is CASSEARFEAFF. CDR3 nucleotide sequence: TGTGCCAGCAGTGAAGCGCGGTTTGAAGCTTTCTTT.

There are a few counts of this clonotype. The V call is TRBV28, the J call TRBJ2-7, with a possible D match to TRBD1 (5 bases). The germline V gene encodes CDR1 MDHEN and CDR2 SYDVKM. The length of the CDR3 is 13 residues. The V and J ends lost 3 bases and 4 bases respectively, with 10 bases between them. CDR3 bases: TGTGCCAGCAGTTTTTTCCAGGGTTACGAGCAGTACTTC. Its protein product is CASSFFQGYEQYF.

The chain's CDR3 is CASRLPGSSEAFF. CDR3 DNA: TGCGCCAGCAGACTGCCGGGCAGCTCGGAAGCTTTCTTT. The genes are TRBV5-1 and TRBJ1-1; D not resolved. V lost 5 bases and J lost 8, with 16 bases in between. This CDR3 comprises 13 residues. Per germline, CDR1 SGHRS and CDR2 YFSETQ.

The chain joins TRBV4-2 to TRBJ2-5, with a weak D call TRBD1 (6 bases). Germline-derived CDR1 and CDR2 are LGHNA and YNFKEQ. This CDR3 region has 15 residues. V was trimmed by 3 bases and J by 4 bases, leaving 15 bases between them. The CDR3 nucleotides are TGTGCCAGCAGCCAGGTACAGGGAAGGTTAGAGACCCAGTACTTC. The encoded protein is CASSQVQGRLETQYF.

This clonotype has ten or more counts. This CDR3 is CASSLDPSGGYEQYF. CDR3 bases: TGCGCCAGCAGCTTGGATCCTAGCGGGGGCTACGAGCAGTACTTC. J is TRBJ2-7 and V is TRBV5-1, with 10 bases fitting TRBD2. This CDR3 has 15 amino acids. CDR1 is SGHRS and CDR2 is YFSETQ in the germline V gene. The trim removed 0 bases at V and 3 bases at J, leaving 3 bases unmatched.

This clonotype was seen only a few times. The chain has TRBV3-1 and TRBJ2-1; D may be TRBD1 (7 bases). Germline CDR1 LGHDT, CDR2 YNNKEL (reference sequence). Trimming took off 0 bases at V and 4 bases at J, with 13 bases between the two ends. CDR3 length: 16 amino acids. In DNA form, the CDR3 reads TGTGCCAGCAGCCAAGATGGGCAGGGGGGATACAATGAGCAGTTCTTC. Its translation is CASSQDGQGGYNEQFF.

This clonotype occurred a few times. The V call is TRBV6-1, the J call TRBJ2-1; 9 bases align to TRBD2. CDR1 and CDR2 (germline): MNHNS, SASEGT. The V gene end was trimmed by 6 bases and the J gene end by 4 bases; junction bases not matched to a gene: 4. This CDR3 comprises 14 residues. CDR3 sequence (DNA): TGTGCCAGCAGGCCTAGCGGGGTTTACAATGAGCAGTTCTTC. It is translated as CASRPSGVYNEQFF.

This clonotype has a handful of counts. The chain links TRBV9 to TRBJ2-1; the match to TRBD2 covers 8 bases. CDR3 length: 15 amino acids. Germline CDR1 reads SGDLS; CDR2 reads YYNGEE. The V gene end was trimmed by 1 base and the J gene end by 3 bases; junction bases not matched to a gene: 3. CDR3 coding DNA: TGTGCCAGCAGCGTACGAGCGGGGGACTACAATGAGCAGTTCTTC. Amino acids: CASSVRAGDYNEQFF.

The CDR3 bases are TGTGCCAGCAGCGGTCTACTACCGGACAGGGACTACAATGAGCAGTTCTTC. The encoded protein is CASSGLLPDRDYNEQFF. This chain uses TRBV2 with TRBJ2-1; 8 bases are a match to TRBD1. The J segment lost 3 bases and the V segment lost 6 bases, leaving 13 bases of the junction unmatched. Germline V gene lookup returns CDR1 SNHLY and CDR2 FYNNEI. The CDR3 runs to 17 residues.

This clonotype was seen only a few times. The chain couples TRBV20-1 to TRBJ1-5; D unclear. This CDR3 is built from 14 residues. The ends were cut back, 6 bases at V and 4 bases at J, with 16 bases in the middle. Germline V gene lookup returns CDR1 DFQATT and CDR2 SNEGSKA (reference sequence). CDR3 protein: CSALPVSENQPQHF. CDR3 in DNA: TGCAGTGCCCTGCCTGTGTCAGAGAATCAGCCCCAGCATTTT.

DNA for the CDR3: TGTGCCAGCAGTTTAGGACAGGGGATGGGGGACTATGGCTACACCTTC. Protein sequence: CASSLGQGMGDYGYTF. The chain employs TRBV12-3 or TRBV12-4 and TRBJ1-2; 8 nucleotides align to TRBD1. The CDR3 spans 16 residues. V lost 1 base and J lost 3; bases outside the gene matches: 7.

This chain's CDR3 is CASSPRPPRLSGSVQTDTQYF. The CDR3 nucleotides are TGTGCCAGCAGCCCCCGTCCCCCCAGACTATCCGGGAGTGTTCAAACAGATACGCAGTATTTT. This chain uses TRBV7-9 with TRBJ2-3; perhaps TRBD2 as D (6 bases). Trimming cost V 5 bases and J 3 bases, with 33 bases left between them. Germline V gene sequence: CDR1 SEHNR, CDR2 FQNEAQ (reference sequence). The CDR3 consists of 21 residues.

This clonotype was observed a few times. This chain joins TRBV14 and TRBJ1-1; 7 bases match TRBD1. Germline lookup yields CDR1 SGHDN and CDR2 FVKESK. The trim removed 1 base at V and 0 bases at J, leaving 8 bases unmatched. This CDR3 comprises 17 residues. The CDR3 region has the DNA TGTGCCAGCAGCCAAGTGGGTTACAGGGGTATGAACACTGAAGCTTTCTTT. The encoded protein is CASSQVGYRGMNTEAFF.

The V gene is TRBV6-2 or TRBV6-3, the J gene TRBJ2-7; tentatively, D is TRBD1 (5 bases). The germline V and J ends were trimmed by 0 bases and 9 bases, with 12 bases remaining between them. Per germline, CDR1 MNHEY and CDR2 SVGEGT. This CDR3 is built from 13 residues. CDR3 DNA: TGTGCCAGCAGTTACTCGATCGCTCAGGGGCAGTACTTC. It yields the protein CASSYSIAQGQYF.

This clonotype was counted between two and nine times. The chain links TRBV5-5 to TRBJ2-7; 11 nucleotides agree with TRBD1. The CDR3 length is 16 residues. Germline assignment: CDR1 SGHKS and CDR2 YYEKEE (reference sequence). The V and J ends lost 4 bases and 3 bases, in that order; junction bases with no gene match: 9. CDR3: CASSTKTGTGGYEQYF. CDR3 nucleotide sequence: TGTGCCAGCAGCACGAAAACCGGGACAGGGGGCTACGAGCAGTACTTC.

The chain employs TRBV7-9 and TRBJ2-7; TRBD2 aligns across 11 bases. J lost 1 base, V lost 6 bases, and 8 bases had no gene match. The CDR3 extends over 16 amino acids. From germline, CDR1 is SEHNR and CDR2 FQNEAQ (reference sequence). The DNA for the CDR3 is TGTGCCAGCAGACCGACCGGGACTAGCGGTTCCTACGAGCAGTACTTC. Translation: CASRPTGTSGSYEQYF. The variable domain in full, with the rest retrieved from reference TRBV7-9 and TRBJ2-7, is DTGVSQNPRHKITKRGQNVTFRCDPISEHNRLYWYRQTLGQGPEFLTYFQNEAQLEKSRLLSDRFSAERPKGSFSTLEIQRTEQGDSAMYLCASRPTGTSGSYEQYFGPGTRLTVT.

This clonotype was recorded a few times. In DNA form, the CDR3 reads TGTGCCACCAGTGTTTTCGCGGGAGTCACAGATACGCAGTATTTT. It is translated as CATSVFAGVTDTQYF. V and J are TRBV24-1 and TRBJ2-3; 7 nucleotides agree with TRBD2. This CDR3 has 15 amino acids. Germline values: CDR1 KGHDR, CDR2 SFDVKD. The J segment lost 2 bases and the V segment lost 5 bases, leaving 6 bases of the junction unmatched.

This chain connects TRBV12-3 or TRBV12-4 to TRBJ1-1; D gene uncertain. The CDR3 covers 14 residues. V dropped 6 bases and J dropped 5 bases, with 16 bases sitting between them. In DNA form, the CDR3 reads TGTGCCAGCAGGGTAAGGGAGGTAGTGACTGAAGCTTTCTTT. Translating it yields CASRVREVVTEAFF.

The gene calls are TRBV15 and TRBJ2-3; tentative D call: TRBD2 (6 bases). V lost 5 bases to trimming and J lost 2 bases, with 11 bases between them. Per the germline V gene, CDR1 is LNHNV and CDR2 is YYDKDF (reference sequence). The length of the CDR3 is 14 residues. The chain's CDR3 is CATSGVAATDTQYF. The CDR3 DNA sequence: TGTGCCACCAGCGGGGTAGCGGCCACAGATACGCAGTATTTT.

The J gene is TRBJ1-4, the V gene TRBV5-1, with a weak D call TRBD1 (5 bases). Germline values: CDR1 SGHRS, CDR2 YFSETQ. This CDR3 is 16 amino acids long. V lost 3 bases and J lost 8, with 20 bases in between. CDR3 coding DNA: TGCGCCAGCAGCTGGACCCGAGGCGAAGGGGAAGAAAAACTGTTTTTT. Translating it yields CASSWTRGEGEEKLFF. Full variable domain (missing parts from reference TRBV5-1 and TRBJ1-4): KAGVTQTPRYLIKTRGQQVTLSCSPISGHRSVSWYQQTPGQGLQFLFEYFSETQRNKGNFPGRFSGRQFSNSRSEMNVSTLELGDSALYLCASSWTRGEGEEKLFFGSGTQLSVL.